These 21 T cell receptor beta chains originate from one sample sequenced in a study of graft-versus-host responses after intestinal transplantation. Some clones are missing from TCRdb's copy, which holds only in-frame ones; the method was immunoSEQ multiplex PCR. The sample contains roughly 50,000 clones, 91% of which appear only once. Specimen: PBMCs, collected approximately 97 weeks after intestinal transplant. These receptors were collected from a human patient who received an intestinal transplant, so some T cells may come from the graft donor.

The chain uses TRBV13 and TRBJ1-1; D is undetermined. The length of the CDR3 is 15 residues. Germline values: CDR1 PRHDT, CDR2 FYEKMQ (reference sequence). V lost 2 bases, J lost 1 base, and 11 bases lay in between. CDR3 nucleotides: TGTGCCAGCAGCTTACAGCTTGGACGGAACACTGAAGCTTTCTTT. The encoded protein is CASSLQLGRNTEAFF.

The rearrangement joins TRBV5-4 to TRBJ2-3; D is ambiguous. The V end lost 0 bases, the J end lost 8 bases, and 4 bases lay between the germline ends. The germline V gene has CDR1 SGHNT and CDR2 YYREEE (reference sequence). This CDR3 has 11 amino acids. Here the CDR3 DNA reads TGTGCCAGCAGCTTGGAGGGTACGCAGTATTTT. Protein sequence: CASSLEGTQYF.

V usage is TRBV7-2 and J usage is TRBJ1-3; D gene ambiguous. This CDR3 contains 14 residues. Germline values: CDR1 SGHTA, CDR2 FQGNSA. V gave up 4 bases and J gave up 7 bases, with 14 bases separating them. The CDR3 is CASSSTRPENTIYF. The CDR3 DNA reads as TGTGCCAGCAGCTCGACCCGACCCGAGAACACCATATATTTT.

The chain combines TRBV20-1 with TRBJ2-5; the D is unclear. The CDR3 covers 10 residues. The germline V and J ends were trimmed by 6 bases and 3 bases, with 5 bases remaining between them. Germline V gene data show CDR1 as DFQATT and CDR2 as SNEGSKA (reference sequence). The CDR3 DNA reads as TGCAGTGCCGGTAAAGAGACCCAGTACTTC. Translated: CSAGKETQYF.

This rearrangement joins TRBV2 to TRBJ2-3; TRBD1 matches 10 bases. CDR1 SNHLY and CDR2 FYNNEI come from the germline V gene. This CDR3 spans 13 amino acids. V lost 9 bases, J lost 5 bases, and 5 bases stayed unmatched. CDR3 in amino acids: CARTGGAGDTQYF. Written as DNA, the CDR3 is TGTGCCAGGACAGGGGGCGCGGGAGATACGCAGTATTTT.

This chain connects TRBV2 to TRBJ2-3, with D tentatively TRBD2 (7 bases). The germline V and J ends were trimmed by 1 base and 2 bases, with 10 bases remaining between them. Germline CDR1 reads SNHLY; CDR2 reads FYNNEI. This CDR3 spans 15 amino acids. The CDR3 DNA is TGTGCCAGCAGTGAAGGGGGGGGCCTCACAGATACGCAGTATTTT. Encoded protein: CASSEGGGLTDTQYF.

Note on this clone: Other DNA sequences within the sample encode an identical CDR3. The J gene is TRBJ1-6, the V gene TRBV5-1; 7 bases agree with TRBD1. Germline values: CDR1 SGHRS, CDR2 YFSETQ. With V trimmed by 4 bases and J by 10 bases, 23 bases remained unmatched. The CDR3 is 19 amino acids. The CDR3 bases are TGCGCCAGCAGCCCACTTACCCCCCGTCAGGACAGGAAGGGCTCACCCCTCCACTTT. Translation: CASSPLTPRQDRKGSPLHF.

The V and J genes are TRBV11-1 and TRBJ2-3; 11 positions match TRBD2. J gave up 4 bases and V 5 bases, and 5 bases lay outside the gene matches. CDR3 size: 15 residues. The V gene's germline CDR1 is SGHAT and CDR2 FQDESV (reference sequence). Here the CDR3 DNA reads TGTGCCAGCAGCCTTAGCGGGGGGGAGGCAGATACGCAGTATTTT. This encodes CASSLSGGEADTQYF.

CDR3 coding DNA: TGCACCAGCAGCCCAAGCGGCGCTAGCGAGACCTACGAGCAGTACTTC. Its protein product is CTSSPSGASETYEQYF. The rearrangement uses TRBV1 and TRBJ2-7; the DNA was not compared with TRBD2, the D call given in the table. TRBV1 is designated a pseudogene. CDR3 length equals 16 residues.

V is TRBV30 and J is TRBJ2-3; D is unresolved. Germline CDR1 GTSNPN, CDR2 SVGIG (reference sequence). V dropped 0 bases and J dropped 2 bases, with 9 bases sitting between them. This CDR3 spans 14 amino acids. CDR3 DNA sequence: TGTGCCTGGAGTGTGGGTACAAACACAGATACGCAGTATTTT. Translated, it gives CAWSVGTNTDTQYF.

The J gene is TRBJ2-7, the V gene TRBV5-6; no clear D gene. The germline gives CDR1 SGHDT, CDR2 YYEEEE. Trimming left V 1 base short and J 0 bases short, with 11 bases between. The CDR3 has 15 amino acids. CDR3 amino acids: CASSLLMTGSYEQYF. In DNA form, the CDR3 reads TGTGCCAGCAGCTTGTTAATGACCGGCTCCTACGAGCAGTACTTC. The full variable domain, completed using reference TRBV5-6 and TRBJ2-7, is DAGVTQSPTHLIKTRGQQVTLRCSPKSGHDTVSWYQQALGQGPQFIFQYYEEEERQRGNFPDRFSGHQFPNYSSELNVNALLLGDSALYLCASSLLMTGSYEQYFGPGTRLTVT.

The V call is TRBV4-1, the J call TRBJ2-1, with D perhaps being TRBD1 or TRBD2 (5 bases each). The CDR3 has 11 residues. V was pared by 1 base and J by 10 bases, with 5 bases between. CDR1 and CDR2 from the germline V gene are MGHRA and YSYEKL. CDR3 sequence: CASSQGDEQFF. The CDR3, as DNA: TGCGCCAGCAGCCAAGGGGACGAGCAGTTCTTC.

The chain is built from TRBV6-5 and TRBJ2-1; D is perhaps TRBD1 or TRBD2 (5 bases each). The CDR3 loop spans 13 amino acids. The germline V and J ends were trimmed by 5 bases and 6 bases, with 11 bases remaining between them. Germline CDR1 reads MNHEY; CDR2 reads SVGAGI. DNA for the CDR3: TGTGCCAGCAGTGGGGGTCCATTCAATGAGCAGTTCTTC. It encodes CASSGGPFNEQFF.

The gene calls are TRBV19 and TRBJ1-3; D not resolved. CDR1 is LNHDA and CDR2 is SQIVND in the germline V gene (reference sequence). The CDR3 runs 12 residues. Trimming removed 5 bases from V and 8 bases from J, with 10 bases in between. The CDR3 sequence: CASSRRLDTIYF. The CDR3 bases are TGTGCCAGTAGTCGCCGGTTGGACACCATATATTTT.

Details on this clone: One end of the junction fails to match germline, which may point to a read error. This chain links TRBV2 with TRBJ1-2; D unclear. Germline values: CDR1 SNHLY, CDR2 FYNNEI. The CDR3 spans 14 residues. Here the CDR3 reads CASSEVPARPMFPF. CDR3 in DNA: TGTGCCAGCAGTGAAGTCCCAGCCCGGCCGATGTTCCCCTTC.

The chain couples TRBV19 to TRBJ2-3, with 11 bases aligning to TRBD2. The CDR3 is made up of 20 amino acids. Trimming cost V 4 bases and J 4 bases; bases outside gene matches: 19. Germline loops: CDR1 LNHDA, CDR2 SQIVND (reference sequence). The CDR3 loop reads CASSRGLAGGYIMVSDTQYF. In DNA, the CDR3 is TGTGCCAGTAGTAGGGGCTTAGCGGGGGGGTATATTATGGTTTCAGATACGCAGTATTTT.

CDR3: CASSLQQGQNEQFF. DNA for the CDR3: TGCGCCAGCAGCCTACAACAGGGTCAAAATGAGCAGTTCTTC. V gene TRBV5-1 combines with J gene TRBJ2-1; tentatively, D is TRBD1 (6 bases). CDR3 length equals 14 residues. V was pared by 4 bases and J by 7 bases, with 15 bases between. Germline CDR1 reads SGHRS; CDR2 reads YFSETQ.

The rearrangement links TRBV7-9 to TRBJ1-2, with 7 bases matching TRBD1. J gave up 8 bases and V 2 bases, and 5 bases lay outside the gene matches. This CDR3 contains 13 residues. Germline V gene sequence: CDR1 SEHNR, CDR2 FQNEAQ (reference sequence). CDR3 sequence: CASSLRDSDGYTF. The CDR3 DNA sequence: TGTGCCAGCAGCTTAAGGGACAGCGACGGCTACACCTTC.

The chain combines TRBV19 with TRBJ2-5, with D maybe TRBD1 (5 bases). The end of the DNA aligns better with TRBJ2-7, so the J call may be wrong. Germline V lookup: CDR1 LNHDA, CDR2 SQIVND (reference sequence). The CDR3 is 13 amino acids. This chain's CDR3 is CASSQGSPYEQYF. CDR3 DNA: TGTGCCAGTAGTCAGGGATCTCCCTACGAGCAGTACTTC.

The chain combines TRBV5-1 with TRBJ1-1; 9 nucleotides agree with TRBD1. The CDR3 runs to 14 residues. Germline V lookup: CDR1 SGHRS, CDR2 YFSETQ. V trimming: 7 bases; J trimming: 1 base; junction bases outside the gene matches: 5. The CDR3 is CASLRGQGNTEAFF. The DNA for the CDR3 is TGCGCCAGCCTACGGGGACAGGGGAACACTGAAGCTTTCTTT.

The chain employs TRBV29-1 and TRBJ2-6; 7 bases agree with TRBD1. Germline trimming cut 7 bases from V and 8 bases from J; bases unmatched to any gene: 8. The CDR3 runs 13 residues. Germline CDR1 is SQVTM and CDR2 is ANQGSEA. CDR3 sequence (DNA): TGCAGCGCCCGGACAGGTAGTACCAACGTCCTGACTTTC. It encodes CSARTGSTNVLTF.